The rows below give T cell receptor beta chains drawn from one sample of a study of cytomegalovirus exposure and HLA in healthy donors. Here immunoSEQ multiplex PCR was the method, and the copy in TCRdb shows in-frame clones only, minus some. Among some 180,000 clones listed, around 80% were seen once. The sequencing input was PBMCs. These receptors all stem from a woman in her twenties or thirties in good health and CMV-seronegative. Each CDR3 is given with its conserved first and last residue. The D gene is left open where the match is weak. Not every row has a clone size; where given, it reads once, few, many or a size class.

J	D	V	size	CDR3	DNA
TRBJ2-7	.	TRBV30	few	CAWSETGQNEQYF	TGTGCCTGGAGTGAAACAGGGCAAAACGAGCAGTACTTC
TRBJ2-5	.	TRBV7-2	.	CASSLRLVETQYF	TGTGCCAGCAGCTTGAGACTAGTGGAGACCCAGTACTTC
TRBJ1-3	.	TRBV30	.	CAWRRSGNTIYF	TGTGCCTGGAGGCGATCTGGAAACACCATATATTTT
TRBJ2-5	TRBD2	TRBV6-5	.	CASSYDGGAGKTQYF	TGTGCCAGCAGTTACGACGGGGGGGCTGGTAAGACCCAGTACTTC
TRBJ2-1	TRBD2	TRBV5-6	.	CASSWDSGGPISEQFF	TGTGCCAGCAGCTGGGATAGCGGGGGGCCAATTTCCGAGCAGTTCTTC
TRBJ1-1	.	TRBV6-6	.	CASCGERNTEAFF	TGTGCCAGCTGCGGTGAAAGGAACACTGAAGCTTTCTTT
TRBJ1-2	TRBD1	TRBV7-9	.	CASSQGQVMINYGYTF	TGTGCCAGCAGCCAAGGACAGGTGATGATCAACTATGGCTACACCTTC
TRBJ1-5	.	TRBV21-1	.	CASSNRGQLSIHSNQPQHF	TGTGCCAGCAGCAACAGGGGGCAACTATCGATACATAGCAATCAGCCCCAGCATTTT
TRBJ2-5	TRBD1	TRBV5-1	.	CASSFGQGRGQETQYF	TGCGCCAGCAGCTTTGGACAGGGAAGGGGCCAAGAGACCCAGTACTTC
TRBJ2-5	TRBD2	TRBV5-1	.	CASSFGGVQETQYF	TGCGCCAGCAGCTTCGGGGGGGTCCAAGAGACCCAGTACTTC
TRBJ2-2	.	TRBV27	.	CASRQGVGELFF	TGTGCCAGCAGGCAGGGCGTCGGGGAGCTGTTTTTT
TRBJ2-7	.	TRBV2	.	CASSEAEGRPAYEQYF	TGTGCCAGCAGTGAAGCAGAGGGTCGGCCGGCCTACGAGCAGTACTTC
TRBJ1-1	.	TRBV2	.	CASSVRGTEAFF	TGTGCCAGCAGTGTAAGGGGGACTGAAGCTTTCTTT
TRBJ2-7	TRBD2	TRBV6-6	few	CASSGGGTVIYEQYF	TGTGCCAGCAGCGGGGGGGGGACTGTGATCTACGAGCAGTACTTC
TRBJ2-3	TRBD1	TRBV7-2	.	CASSSRTGSDTQYF	TGTGCCAGCAGCTCCAGGACAGGATCCGATACGCAGTATTTT
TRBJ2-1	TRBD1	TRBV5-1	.	CASTGTEYNEQFF	TGCGCCAGCACCGGGACAGAGTACAATGAGCAGTTCTTC
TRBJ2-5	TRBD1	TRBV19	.	CASSIGTGEQETQYF	TGTGCCAGTAGTATCGGGACAGGAGAGCAAGAGACCCAGTACTTC
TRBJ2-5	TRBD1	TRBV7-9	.	CASRARGRETQYF	TGTGCCAGCAGGGCGAGGGGGCGGGAGACCCAGTACTTC
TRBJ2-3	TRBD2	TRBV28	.	CASSPAGGSTDTQYF	TGTGCCAGCAGCCCAGCGGGGGGAAGCACAGATACGCAGTATTTT
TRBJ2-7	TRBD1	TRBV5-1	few	CASSSTGGNEQYF	TGCGCCAGCAGCTCGACAGGGGGAAACGAGCAGTACTTC
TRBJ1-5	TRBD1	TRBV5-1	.	CASSFTGGVYQPQHF	TGCGCCAGCAGCTTTACAGGGGGCGTTTATCAGCCCCAGCATTTT
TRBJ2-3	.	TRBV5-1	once	CASGLLGHTDTQYF	TGCGCCAGCGGCCTACTGGGACACACAGATACGCAGTATTTT
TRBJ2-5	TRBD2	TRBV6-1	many	CASSEGGGGVGTQYF	TGTGCCAGCAGTGAAGGCGGGGGGGGAGTCGGGACCCAGTACTTC
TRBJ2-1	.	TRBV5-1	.	CASSLELYNEQFF	TGCGCCAGCAGCTTGGAGCTCTACAATGAGCAGTTCTTC
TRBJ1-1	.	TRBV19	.	CASTYQGTEAFF	TGTGCCAGTACGTATCAGGGGACTGAAGCTTTCTTT
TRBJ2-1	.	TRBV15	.	CATSGTPRGESFF	TGTGCCACCAGCGGAACCCCGCGCGGGGAGTCGTTCTTC
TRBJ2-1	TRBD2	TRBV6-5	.	CASSSTSGGHDEQFF	TGTGCCAGCAGCTCAACCAGCGGGGGGCACGATGAGCAGTTCTTC
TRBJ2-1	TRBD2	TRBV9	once	CASSVVLAGGSYNEQFF	TGTGCCAGCAGCGTAGTACTAGCGGGGGGCTCCTACAATGAGCAGTTCTTC
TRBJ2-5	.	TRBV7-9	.	CASDISPSVIQETQYF	TGTGCCAGCGACATAAGCCCATCGGTTATCCAAGAGACCCAGTACTTC
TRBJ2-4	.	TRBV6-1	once	CASSEIGGINIQYF	TGTGCCAGCAGTGAAATCGGGGGAATAAACATTCAGTACTTC
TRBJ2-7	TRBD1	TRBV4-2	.	CASSRTKDREYEQYF	TGTGCCAGCAGCCGAACTAAGGACAGGGAGTACGAGCAGTACTTC
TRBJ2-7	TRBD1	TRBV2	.	CASRPGQGESGYEQYF	TGTGCCAGCAGACCGGGACAGGGGGAATCGGGCTACGAGCAGTACTTC
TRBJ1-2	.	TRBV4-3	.	CASSQERGGGYFYGYTF	TGCGCCAGCAGCCAAGAACGAGGGGGAGGGTACTTTTATGGCTACACCTTC
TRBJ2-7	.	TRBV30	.	CAWSVLYEQYF	TGTGCCTGGAGTGTTCTTTACGAGCAGTACTTC
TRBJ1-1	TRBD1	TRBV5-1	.	CASSLGTGMGNTEAFF	TGCGCCAGCAGCTTGGGGACAGGGATGGGGAACACTGAAGCTTTCTTT
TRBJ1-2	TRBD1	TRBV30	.	CAWSNAGDRGLYGYTF	TGTGCCTGGAGTAATGCCGGGGACAGGGGGCTCTATGGCTACACCTTC
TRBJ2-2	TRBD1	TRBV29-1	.	CRVRDSVTGELFF	TGCCGTGTACGGGACAGCGTTACCGGGGAGCTGTTTTTT
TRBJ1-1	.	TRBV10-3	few	CAISESIRGNTEAFF	TGTGCCATCAGTGAGTCGATTAGGGGGAACACTGAAGCTTTCTTT
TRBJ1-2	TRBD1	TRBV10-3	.	CAISEPMDRAGGYTF	TGTGCCATCAGTGAGCCGATGGACAGGGCGGGGGGCTACACCTTC
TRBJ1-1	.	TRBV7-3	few	CASSLLGGAEAFF	TGTGCCAGCAGCTTATTAGGGGGAGCTGAAGCTTTCTTT
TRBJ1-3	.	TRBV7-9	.	CASSLAGAGNTIYF	TGTGCCAGCAGCTTAGCAGGGGCTGGAAACACCATATATTTT
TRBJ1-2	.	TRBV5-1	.	CASSPTTRAGDYGYTF	TGCGCCAGCAGCCCGACGACGAGGGCAGGGGACTATGGCTACACCTTC
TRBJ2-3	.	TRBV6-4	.	CASSEYVGTGTDTQYF	TGTGCCAGCAGTGAGTATGTAGGGACTGGCACAGATACGCAGTATTTT
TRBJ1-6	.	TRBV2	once	CASGSPPSPLHF	TGTGCCAGCGGCTCCCCGCCATCGCCCCTCCACTTT
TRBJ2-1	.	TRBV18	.	CASSPGTMNEQFF	TGTGCCAGCTCACCAGGGACAATGAATGAGCAGTTCTTC
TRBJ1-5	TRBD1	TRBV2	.	CASSKQGDQPQHF	TGTGCCAGCAGCAAGCAGGGGGACCAGCCCCAGCATTTT
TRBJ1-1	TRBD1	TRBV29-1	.	CSVELRDSTTEAFF	TGCAGCGTTGAATTACGGGACAGCACCACTGAAGCTTTCTTT
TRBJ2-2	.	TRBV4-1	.	CASSLATGELFF	TGCGCCAGCAGCCTGGCCACCGGGGAGCTGTTTTTT
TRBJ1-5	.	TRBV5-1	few	CASSLGLNSNQPQHF	TGCGCCAGCAGCCTGGGACTAAATAGCAATCAGCCCCAGCATTTT
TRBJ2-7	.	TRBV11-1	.	CASSPRLSYEQYF	TGTGCCAGCAGTCCTAGACTCTCCTACGAGCAGTACTTC
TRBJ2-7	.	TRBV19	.	CASRRAEQYF	TGTGCCAGTAGACGAGCCGAGCAGTACTTC